The clone carrying this T cell receptor (beta chain) has more than one count but fewer than ten. The antigen is not known. The entry originates in a study of T cell repertoires in cytomegalovirus infection. Study at large: An indication of both CMV infection and matching HLA type came from public TCR beta signatures.

TCRdb ran MiXCR on the reads and lists one entry per CDR3 protein. Of hundreds of thousands of distinct CDR3 sequences in the sample, 20% to 25% are singletons; the top ten hold 6.5% to 10%. The CDR3 covers 12 residues. V was pared by 5 bases and J by 4 bases, with 8 bases between. CDR1 and CDR2 (germline): MNHEY, SMNVEV (reference sequence). General study points: Clonotypes of TCR beta that were HLA-C-restricted and CMV-specific dominated the ex vivo response. Carriers of CMV plus the relevant HLA were identified by cumulative public TCR beta family frequency.

The sequenced sample consisted of CD8+ T cells from PBMCs. The V call is TRBV27, the J call TRBJ1-1, with TRBD1 as a possible D gene (6 bases). The clonotype comes from a human donor in good health (CMV status not recorded). Some clones in this sample may be carry-over from other donors' samples. DNA for the CDR3: TGTGCCAGCAGTAGGACAGCCACTGAAGCTTTCTTT. Amino acid sequence: CASSRTATEAFF.